The source of this T cell receptor (beta chain) is a study of OX40 agonist ivuxolimab in advanced cancers. Trimming removed 0 bases from V and 7 bases from J, with 2 bases in between. Germline lookup yields CDR1 MNHNY and CDR2 SVGAGI (reference sequence). The CDR3 length is 11 residues. TCRdb's copy holds only in-frame clones and misses some; the assay was immunoSEQ multiplex PCR. The table shows 60,000 or so clones, with approximately 85% occurring only once. The source was CD4+ or CD8+ T cells sorted from blood, collected in a trial of the OX40 agonist ivuxolimab. The rearrangement links TRBV6-6 to TRBJ2-3; D not certain. This receptor was taken from an adult with an advanced solid tumor such as melanoma, head and neck, liver or kidney cancer. This CDR3 reads CASSYSNTQYF. CDR3 sequence (DNA): TGTGCCAGCAGTTACTCGAATACGCAGTATTTT.